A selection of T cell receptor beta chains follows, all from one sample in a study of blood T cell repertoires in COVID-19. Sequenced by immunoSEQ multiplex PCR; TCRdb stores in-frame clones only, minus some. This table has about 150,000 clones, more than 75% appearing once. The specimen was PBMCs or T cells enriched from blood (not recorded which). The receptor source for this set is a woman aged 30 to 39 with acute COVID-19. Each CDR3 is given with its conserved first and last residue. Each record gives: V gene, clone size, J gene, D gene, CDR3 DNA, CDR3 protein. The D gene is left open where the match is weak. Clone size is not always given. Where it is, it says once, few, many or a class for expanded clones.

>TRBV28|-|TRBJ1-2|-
TGTGCCAGCAGTTCCACCGGGACAACTTACTATGGCTACACCTTC
CASSSTGTTYYGYTF
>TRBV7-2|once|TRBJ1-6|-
TGTGCCAGCAGCCCCCCCGACTGGTGGAGGAGCTCCTATAATTCACCCCTCCACTTT
CASSPPDWWRSSYNSPLHF
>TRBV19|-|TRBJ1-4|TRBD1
TGTGCCAGAAGACAGGGGGCAGGTACTAATGAAAAACTGTTTTTT
CARRQGAGTNEKLFF
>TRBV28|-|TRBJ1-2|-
TGTGCCAGCAGTTCGTCATCCGGGAATTTGGGCGGCTACACCTTC
CASSSSSGNLGGYTF
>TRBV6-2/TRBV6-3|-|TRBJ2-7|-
TGTGCCAGCAGTTACCTCCTCAGGGAAGGGAACGAGCAGTACTTC
CASSYLLREGNEQYF
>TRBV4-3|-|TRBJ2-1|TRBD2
TGCGCCAGCAGCCAAGTAGCGCTAGCGGGACATGAGCAGTTCTTC
CASSQVALAGHEQFF
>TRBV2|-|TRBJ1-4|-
TGTGCCAGCGCCCGGGGTCCTTCGGGGGAAAAACTGTTTTTT
CASARGPSGEKLFF
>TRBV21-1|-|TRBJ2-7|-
TGTGCCAGCAGCCCATCCCGTCAGGGATGGACCTACGAGCAGTACTTC
CASSPSRQGWTYEQYF
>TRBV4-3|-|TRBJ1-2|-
TGCGCCAGCAGCCAAGACAGGGGCCAGTCCTATGGCTACACCTTC
CASSQDRGQSYGYTF
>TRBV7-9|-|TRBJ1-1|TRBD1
TGTGCCAGCAGCTGGACAGGGGGCGAGATGACTGAAGCTTTCTTT
CASSWTGGEMTEAFF
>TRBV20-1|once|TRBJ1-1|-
TGCAGTGCTAGTATCGGTAATGCAGGGGACACTGAAGCTTTCTTT
CSASIGNAGDTEAFF
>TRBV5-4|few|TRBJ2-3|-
TGTGCCAGCAGCTTTATGACATCGGGAGAGGCCACAGATACGCAGTATTTT
CASSFMTSGEATDTQYF
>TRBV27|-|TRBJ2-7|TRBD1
TGTGCCAGCAGTTTCGGTGCAGGGGGCTACGAGCAGTACTTC
CASSFGAGGYEQYF